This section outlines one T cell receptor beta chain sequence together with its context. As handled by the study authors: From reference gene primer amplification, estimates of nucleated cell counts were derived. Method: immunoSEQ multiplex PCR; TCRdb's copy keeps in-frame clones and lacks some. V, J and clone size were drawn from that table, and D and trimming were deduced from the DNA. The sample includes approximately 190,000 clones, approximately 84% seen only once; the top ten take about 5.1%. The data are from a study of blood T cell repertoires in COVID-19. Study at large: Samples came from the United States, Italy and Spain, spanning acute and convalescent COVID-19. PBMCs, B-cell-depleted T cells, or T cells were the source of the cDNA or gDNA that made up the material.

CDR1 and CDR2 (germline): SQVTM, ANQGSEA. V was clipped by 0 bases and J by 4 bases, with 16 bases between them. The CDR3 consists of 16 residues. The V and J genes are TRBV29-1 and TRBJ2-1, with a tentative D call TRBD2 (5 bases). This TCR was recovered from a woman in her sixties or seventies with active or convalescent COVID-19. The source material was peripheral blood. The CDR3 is CSVEEGARAAYNEQFF. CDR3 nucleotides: TGCAGCGTTGAAGAGGGAGCTCGGGCAGCTTACAATGAGCAGTTCTTC.